A single sample is the source of the 15 T cell receptor beta chains below, sequenced in a study of blood T cells in healthy people across ages. The second PCR ran about 6 to 12 cycles with a sample-barcoded 5' primer and J-beta primers. TCRdb analysed the 5' RACE reads with MiXCR anew, one entry per CDR3 protein. The repertoire consists of approximately 700,000 distinct CDR3 sequences, with roughly 32% occurring once and the leading ten covering roughly 15%. Input material: blood. The receptors here all came from a woman aged 80 or over in good health.

Of note for this clonotype: This may arise from a read error, as a much more abundant clone is one base away. The rearrangement links TRBV4-2 to TRBJ1-4; unclear D gene. Germline CDR1 and CDR2: LGHNA and YNFKEQ. The CDR3 loop spans 15 amino acids. CDR3 DNA sequence: TGTGCCAGCAGCAAGACGGGGTTAACTAATGAAAAACGGTTTTTT. It encodes CASSKTGLTNEKRFF.

Comments on this clonotype: One junction end does not reproduce the germline sequence, and a read error may be involved. The V and J genes are TRBV6-6 and TRBJ2-5; 9 nucleotides align to TRBD1. The DNA end is a closer match to TRBJ2-7, so the J assignment may be wrong. Germline V lookup: CDR1 MNHNY, CDR2 SVGAGI (reference sequence). The CDR3 consists of 14 residues. CDR3 sequence reads: CAGSSDRGSYEQYF. The CDR3 nucleotides are TGTGCCGGCAGTTCGGACAGGGGATCCTACGAGCAGTACTTC.

This clonotype was counted between two and nine times. The V and J genes are TRBV6-1 and TRBJ1-5; a weak D match, TRBD1 (5 bases). V lost 8 bases, J lost 2 bases, and 13 bases lay in between. Germline assignment: CDR1 MNHNS and CDR2 SASEGT. CDR3 size: 14 residues. CDR3 in amino acids: CASGREEGNQPQHF. CDR3 coding DNA: TGTGCCAGCGGCAGGGAGGAAGGCAATCAGCCCCAGCATTTT.

This clonotype showed up just once. The V and J genes are TRBV3-1 and TRBJ2-4; D is tentatively TRBD1 or TRBD2 (6 bases each). CDR1 and CDR2 (germline): LGHDT, YNNKEL (reference sequence). V was cut by 4 bases and J by 14 bases, with 27 bases left in between. There are 16 residues in the CDR3. The CDR3 nucleotides are TGTGCCAGCAGCCTACGGCCGGGGCAGGCGGGGACACGAAAGTACTTC. Protein sequence: CASSLRPGQAGTRKYF.

The J gene is TRBJ1-1, the V gene TRBV30; 8 nucleotides align to TRBD1. The germline V gene has CDR1 GTSNPN and CDR2 SVGIG (reference sequence). V shed 3 bases, J shed 6 bases, and the junction held 6 bases outside the gene matches. This CDR3 is 13 amino acids long. The CDR3, as DNA: TGTGCCTGGAGCCCGACAGGGGAGGCTGAAGCTTTCTTT. Residues: CAWSPTGEAEAFF. Full variable domain (rest looked up from reference TRBV30 and TRBJ1-1): SQTIHQWPATLVQPVGSPLSLECTVEGTSNPNLYWYRQAAGRGLQLLFYSVGIGQISSEVPQNLSASRPQDRQFILSSKKLLLSDSGFYLCAWSPTGEAEAFFGQGTRLTVV.

This clonotype was seen many times. The chain uses TRBV20-1 and TRBJ2-7, with TRBD2 as a possible D gene (6 bases). The V gene's germline CDR1 is DFQATT and CDR2 SNEGSKA (reference sequence). CDR3 length equals 12 residues. DNA of the CDR3: TGCAGGGCAATAGGGGAGGTCCACGAGCAGTACTTC. Translation: CRAIGEVHEQYF.

Ten or more counts support this clonotype. V usage is TRBV6-2 or TRBV6-3 and J usage is TRBJ2-1, with D maybe TRBD2 (6 bases). The germline V and J ends were trimmed by 2 bases and 8 bases, with 22 bases remaining between them. The CDR3 spans 17 residues. The germline CDR1 and CDR2 sequences are MNHEY and SVGEGT. CDR3 in amino acids: CASSYGRGGATVDEQFF. The CDR3 coding sequence is TGTGCCAGCAGTTACGGGCGCGGCGGGGCCACTGTTGATGAGCAGTTCTTC.

With regard to this clonotype: A much more abundant neighbour one base away suggests this may be a read error. The chain carries TRBV20-1 and TRBJ2-3; no clear D. The CDR3 contains 11 residues. From germline, CDR1 is DFQATT and CDR2 SNEGSKA (reference sequence). CDR3 amino acids: CSAVSFGTPYF. CDR3 sequence (DNA): TGCAGTGCTGTAAGTTTTGGTACGCCGTATTTT.

Many counts were recorded for this clonotype. The gene calls are TRBV14 and TRBJ2-7; D ambiguous. Germline V lookup: CDR1 SGHDN, CDR2 FVKESK. This CDR3 has 14 amino acids. Trimming left V 3 bases short and J 0 bases short, with 9 bases between. DNA for the CDR3: TGTGCCAGCAGCCAGGCAGGATTCTCCTACGAGCAGTACTTC. As protein: CASSQAGFSYEQYF. Using reference TRBV14 and TRBJ2-7 for the parts outside the CDR3, the full variable domain is EAGVTQFPSHSVIEKGQTVTLRCDPISGHDNLYWYRRVMGKEIKFLLHFVKESKQDESGMPNNRFLAERTGGTYSTLKVQPAELEDSGVYFCASSQAGFSYEQYFGPGTRLTVT.

The chain recombines TRBV5-5 with TRBJ2-7; D remains ambiguous. This CDR3 spans 15 amino acids. Germline CDR1 and CDR2: SGHKS and YYEKEE (reference sequence). V lost 0 bases and J lost 2, with 12 bases in between. CDR3 loop: CASSLDNAWPYEQYF. For the CDR3, the DNA is TGTGCCAGCAGCTTGGACAACGCGTGGCCCTACGAGCAGTACTTC.

This clonotype was counted at least ten times. The chain recombines TRBV20-1 with TRBJ2-7; D tentatively reads TRBD1 or TRBD2 (5 bases each). There are 12 residues in the CDR3. V lost 4 bases, J lost 2 bases, and 9 bases lay in between. In germline, CDR1 is DFQATT, CDR2 SNEGSKA (reference sequence). The CDR3 sequence is CSAIGDPYEQYF. The CDR3, as DNA: TGCAGTGCTATAGGGGACCCCTACGAGCAGTACTTC.

This clonotype has at least ten counts. The rearrangement joins TRBV19 to TRBJ1-5; D is ambiguous. The V gene's germline CDR1 is LNHDA and CDR2 SQIVND (reference sequence). V lost 4 bases to trimming and J lost 4 bases, with 23 bases between them. This CDR3 is built from 18 residues. DNA of the CDR3: TGTGCCAGTAGTACCCCCCGTTTCGGGCAGGACTTTAATCAGCCCCAGCATTTT. This gives the protein CASSTPRFGQDFNQPQHF.

This clonotype appeared a few times. The chain carries TRBV10-3 and TRBJ1-1; 8 bases agree with TRBD1. Looked up from germline, CDR1 is ENHRY and CDR2 is SYGVKD. CDR3 length: 16 amino acids. Trimming cost V 0 bases and J 1 base; bases outside gene matches: 4. CDR3 loop: CAISESKGQGNTEAFF. CDR3 in DNA: TGTGCCATCAGTGAGTCGAAAGGACAGGGGAACACTGAAGCTTTCTTT.

The chain couples TRBV5-5 to TRBJ2-3; maybe TRBD2 (6 bases). V lost 5 bases to trimming and J lost 0 bases, with 13 bases between them. This CDR3 region has 15 residues. In germline, CDR1 is SGHKS, CDR2 YYEKEE (reference sequence). The CDR3 here is CASRAGPTSTDTQYF. Written as DNA, the CDR3 is TGTGCCAGCAGGGCGGGGCCTACTAGCACAGATACGCAGTATTTT.

In the case of this clonotype: A read error may be the cause here, since a much bigger clone is one base away. The gene calls are TRBV3-1 and TRBJ2-3, with D uncertain. V lost 4 bases and J 5 bases, leaving 16 bases between the germline ends. Germline CDR1 and CDR2: LGHDT and YNNKEL (reference sequence). The CDR3 sequence is 15 residues long. CDR3 sequence: CASSRLSGLQDTQYF. The CDR3 nucleotides are TGTGCCAGCAGCCGACTCTCCGGGTTACAAGATACGCAGTATTTT.